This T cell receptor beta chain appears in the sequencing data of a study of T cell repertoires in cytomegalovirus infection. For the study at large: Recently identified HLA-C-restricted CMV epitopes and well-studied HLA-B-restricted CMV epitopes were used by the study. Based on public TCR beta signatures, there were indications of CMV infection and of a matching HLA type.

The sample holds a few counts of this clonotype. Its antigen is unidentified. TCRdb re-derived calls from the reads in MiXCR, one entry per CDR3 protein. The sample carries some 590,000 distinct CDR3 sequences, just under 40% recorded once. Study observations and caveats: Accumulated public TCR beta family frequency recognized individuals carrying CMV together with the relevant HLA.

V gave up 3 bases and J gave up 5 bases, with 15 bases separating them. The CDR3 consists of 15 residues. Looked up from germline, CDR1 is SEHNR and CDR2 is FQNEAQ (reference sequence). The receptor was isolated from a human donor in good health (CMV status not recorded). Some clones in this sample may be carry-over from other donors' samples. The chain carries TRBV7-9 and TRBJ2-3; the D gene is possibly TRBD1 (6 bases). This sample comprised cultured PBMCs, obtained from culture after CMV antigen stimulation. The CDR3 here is CASSFGQGSRDTQYF. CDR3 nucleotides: TGTGCCAGCAGCTTTGGGCAGGGGAGTCGAGATACGCAGTATTTT.